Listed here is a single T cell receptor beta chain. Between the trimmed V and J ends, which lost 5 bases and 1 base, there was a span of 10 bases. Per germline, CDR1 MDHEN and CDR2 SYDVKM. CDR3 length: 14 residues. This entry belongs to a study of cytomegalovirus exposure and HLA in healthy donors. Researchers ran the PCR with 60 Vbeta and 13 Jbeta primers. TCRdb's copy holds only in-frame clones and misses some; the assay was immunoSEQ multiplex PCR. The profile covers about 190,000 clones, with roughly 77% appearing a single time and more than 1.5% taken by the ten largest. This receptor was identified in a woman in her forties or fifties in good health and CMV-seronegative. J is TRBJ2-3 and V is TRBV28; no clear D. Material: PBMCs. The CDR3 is CASSLSKRTDTQYF. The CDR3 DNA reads TGTGCCAGCAGTCTATCGAAGCGCACAGATACGCAGTATTTT.